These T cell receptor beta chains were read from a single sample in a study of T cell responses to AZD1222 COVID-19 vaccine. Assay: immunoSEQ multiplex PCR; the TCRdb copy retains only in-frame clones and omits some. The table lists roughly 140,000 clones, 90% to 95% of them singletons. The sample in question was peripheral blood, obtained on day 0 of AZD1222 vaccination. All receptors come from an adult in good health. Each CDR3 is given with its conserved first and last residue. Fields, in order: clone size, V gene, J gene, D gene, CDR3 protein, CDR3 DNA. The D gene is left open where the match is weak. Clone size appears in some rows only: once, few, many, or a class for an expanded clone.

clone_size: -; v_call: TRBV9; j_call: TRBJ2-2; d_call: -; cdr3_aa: CASSVGSAGELFF; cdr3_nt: TGTGCCAGCAGCGTAGGCTCTGCCGGGGAGCTGTTTTTT
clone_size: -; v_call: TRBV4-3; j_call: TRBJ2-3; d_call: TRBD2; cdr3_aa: CASSPSSGSPPDTQYF; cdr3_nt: TGCGCCAGCAGCCCCTCGAGCGGGAGCCCCCCTGATACGCAGTATTTT
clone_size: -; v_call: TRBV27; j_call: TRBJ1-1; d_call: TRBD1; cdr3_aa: CATEQGTEAFF; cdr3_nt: TGTGCCACCGAACAGGGGACTGAAGCTTTCTTT
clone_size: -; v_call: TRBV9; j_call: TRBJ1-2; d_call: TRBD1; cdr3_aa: CASSQQRGQGDYGYTF; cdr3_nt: TGTGCCAGCAGCCAACAACGGGGACAGGGGGACTATGGCTACACCTTC
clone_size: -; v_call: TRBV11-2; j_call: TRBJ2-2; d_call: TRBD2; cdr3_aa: CASSPTRGGQAATGELFF; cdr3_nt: TGTGCCAGCAGCCCAACACGGGGGGGACAAGCAGCCACCGGGGAGCTGTTTTTT
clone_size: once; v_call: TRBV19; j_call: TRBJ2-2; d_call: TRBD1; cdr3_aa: CASRGTVNTGELFF; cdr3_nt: TGTGCCAGTAGGGGGACAGTGAACACCGGGGAGCTGTTTTTT
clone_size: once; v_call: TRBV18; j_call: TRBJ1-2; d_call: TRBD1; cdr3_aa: CASGKGQDWQGYTF; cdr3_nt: TGTGCCAGCGGCAAGGGACAGGACTGGCAAGGCTACACCTTC
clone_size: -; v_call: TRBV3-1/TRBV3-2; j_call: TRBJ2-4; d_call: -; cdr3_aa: CASRKSGVGGNIQYF; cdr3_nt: TGTGCCAGCAGAAAGTCTGGGGTTGGAGGAAACATTCAGTACTTC
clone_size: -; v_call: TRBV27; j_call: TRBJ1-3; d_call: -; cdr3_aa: CASSGKSGNTIYF; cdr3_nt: TGTGCCAGCAGTGGGAAAAGTGGAAACACCATATATTTT
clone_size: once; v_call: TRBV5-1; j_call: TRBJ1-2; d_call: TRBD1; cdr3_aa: CASSLDQTGVGYTF; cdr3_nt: TGCGCCAGCAGCTTGGATCAGACAGGGGTCGGCTACACCTTC
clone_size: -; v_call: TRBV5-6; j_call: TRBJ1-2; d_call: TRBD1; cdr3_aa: CASSLGDRYGYTF; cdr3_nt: TGTGCCAGCAGCTTGGGGGACAGGTACGGCTACACCTTC
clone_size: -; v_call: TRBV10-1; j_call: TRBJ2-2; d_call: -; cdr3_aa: CASREDRHISNTGELFF; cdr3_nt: TGCGCCAGCAGAGAAGACAGGCATATTTCGAACACCGGGGAGCTGTTTTTT
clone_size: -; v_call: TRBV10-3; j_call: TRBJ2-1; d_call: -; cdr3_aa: CAISEASYNEQFF; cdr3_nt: TGTGCCATCAGTGAGGCCAGCTACAATGAGCAGTTCTTC
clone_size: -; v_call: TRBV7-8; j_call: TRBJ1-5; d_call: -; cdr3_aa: CASSLGLGVQPQHF; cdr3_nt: TGTGCCAGCAGCTTAGGATTAGGGGTTCAGCCCCAGCATTTT
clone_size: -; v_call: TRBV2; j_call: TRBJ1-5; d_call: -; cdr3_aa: CASSENSLHQPQHF; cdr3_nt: TGTGCCAGCAGTGAAAACAGCCTTCATCAGCCCCAGCATTTT